This TCR beta chain was observed in a study of cytomegalovirus exposure and HLA in healthy donors. CDR3 length: 15 residues. Germline CDR1 reads MNHEY; CDR2 reads SVGAGI. PCR amplification relied on 60 Vbeta primers (plus 13 Jbeta primers). The protocol was immunoSEQ multiplex PCR, while the TCRdb copy is restricted to in-frame clones and leaves out a portion. The data hold approximately 91,000 clones, with 70% to 85% observed a single time. The chain has TRBV6-5 and TRBJ2-5, with TRBD1 matching over 10 bases. The J call may be incorrect, as the DNA end agrees better with TRBJ2-7. Sequencing used PBMCs. This TCR came from a human donor in good health. DNA of the CDR3: TGTGCCAGCAGCTACCGGGACAGGGGTACATACGAGCAGTACTTC. This gives the protein CASSYRDRGTYEQYF.